This note documents a single T cell receptor beta chain sequence. What it binds is unknown. This specimen belongs to a study of CD4 T cells in relation to SARS-CoV-2 and coronaviruses. CD4+ T cells from unexposed donors were obtained before the COVID-19 pandemic (2011-2018). CD4+ T cells were isolated from the cells after 10 days of culture. Testing used SARS-CoV-2 S/N and four cold-coronavirus spikes on unexposed-donor CD4+ T cells, cells permitting. Per germline, CDR1 SGHRS and CDR2 YFSETQ. V shed 0 bases, J shed 6 bases, and the junction held 5 bases outside the gene matches. The CDR3 extends over 16 amino acids. Some clones are missing from TCRdb's copy, which holds only in-frame ones; the method was immunoSEQ multiplex PCR. The data hold 15,000 to 20,000 clones, with 82% observed a single time.

The source is a human donor in good health. The chain carries TRBV5-1 and TRBJ2-1; 11 nucleotides agree with TRBD2. Sequenced sample: CD4+ T cells from PBMCs, cultured in vitro. In DNA, the CDR3 is TGCGCCAGCAGCTTGGGAGGGACTAGCGGATTCAATGAGCAGTTCTTC. Translating gives CASSLGGTSGFNEQFF.